Each of the 27 T cell receptor beta chains below was sequenced from the same sample in a study of shared clonotypes between healthy human individuals. Method: immunoSEQ multiplex PCR; TCRdb's copy keeps in-frame clones and lacks some. In the table there are about 2.4 million clones, approximately 94% of which are singletons. The sample comprised naive CD4+ T cells from PBMCs. The subset was: CD45RA+ positively selected. The source of these receptors is a man between 18 and 29 years old in good health. Some clones in this sample may be carry-over from other donors' samples.

The chain couples TRBV28 to TRBJ1-4; D gene unclear. This CDR3 has 13 amino acids. Germline V lookup: CDR1 MDHEN, CDR2 SYDVKM. V lost 5 bases, J lost 6 bases, and 10 bases lay in between. The CDR3 loop is CASSPPTDEKLFF. The CDR3 nucleotides are TGTGCCAGCAGTCCTCCGACCGATGAAAAACTGTTTTTT.

In this sample, this clone turned up a few times. The genes are TRBV4-1 and TRBJ1-5, with TRBD1 matching over 7 bases. The V segment lost 3 bases and the J segment 6 bases; nucleotides outside the gene matches: 5. The CDR3 loop spans 14 amino acids. The germline gives CDR1 MGHRA, CDR2 YSYEKL. The CDR3 DNA is TGCGCCAGCAGCCAGTATCAGGGGGTTCAGCCCCAGCATTTT. Amino acid sequence: CASSQYQGVQPQHF.

A single count supports this clone. This rearrangement joins TRBV2 to TRBJ2-3, with unresolved D. The ends were cut back, 0 bases at V and 8 bases at J, with 6 bases in the middle. CDR3 length: 12 amino acids. CDR1 and CDR2 (germline): SNHLY, FYNNEI. DNA of the CDR3: TGTGCCAGCAGTGAAGCGCTTTCTACGCAGTATTTT. This gives the protein CASSEALSTQYF.

The V gene is TRBV7-9, the J gene TRBJ2-1; 12 positions agree with TRBD2. The CDR3 consists of 18 residues. With 5 bases clipped from V and 0 bases from J, the junction kept 8 bases outside the gene matches. Germline V gives CDR1 SEHNR, CDR2 FQNEAQ (reference sequence). The chain's CDR3 is CASSPTSGRTSSYNEQFF. CDR3 nucleotide sequence: TGTGCCAGCAGCCCTACTAGCGGGAGGACAAGCTCCTACAATGAGCAGTTCTTC. Full variable domain (missing parts from reference TRBV7-9 and TRBJ2-1): DTGVSQNPRHKITKRGQNVTFRCDPISEHNRLYWYRQTLGQGPEFLTYFQNEAQLEKSRLLSDRFSAERPKGSFSTLEIQRTEQGDSAMYLCASSPTSGRTSSYNEQFFGPGTRLTVL.

The V call is TRBV29-1, the J call TRBJ2-6; D might be TRBD2 (6 bases). Germline loops: CDR1 SQVTM, CDR2 ANQGSEA. V lost 4 bases and J 2 bases, leaving 9 bases between the germline ends. This CDR3 region has 14 residues. The CDR3 sequence: CSVVGGTGANVLTF. The CDR3 coding sequence is TGCAGCGTTGTCGGCGGGACTGGGGCCAACGTCCTGACTTTC.

This clone was seen more than once but under ten times. V gene TRBV7-9 combines with J gene TRBJ2-7; TRBD1 matches 7 bases. The CDR3 loop spans 11 amino acids. V trimming: 5 bases; J trimming: 6 bases; junction bases outside the gene matches: 1. Germline assignment: CDR1 SEHNR and CDR2 FQNEAQ (reference sequence). This CDR3 reads CASSRQGEQYF. In DNA form, the CDR3 reads TGTGCCAGCAGCCGACAGGGCGAGCAGTACTTC.

The V call is TRBV25-1, the J call TRBJ1-1, with a tentative D call TRBD1 (6 bases). CDR1 is MGHDK and CDR2 is SYGVNS in the germline V gene. The CDR3 totals 14 residues. The ends were cut back, 6 bases at V and 0 bases at J, with 11 bases in the middle. This CDR3 reads CASRQTGMNTEAFF. Here the CDR3 DNA reads TGTGCCAGCAGACAGACAGGCATGAACACTGAAGCTTTCTTT. Full variable domain (rest looked up from reference TRBV25-1 and TRBJ1-1): EADIYQTPRYLVIGTGKKITLECSQTMGHDKMYWYQQDPGMELHLIHYSYGVNSTEKGDLSSESTVSRIRTEHFPLTLESARPSHTSQYLCASRQTGMNTEAFFGQGTRLTVV.

The rearrangement joins TRBV5-6 to TRBJ1-3, with D unresolved. CDR1 SGHDT and CDR2 YYEEEE come from the germline V gene. Trimming took 1 base from V and 4 from J, leaving 12 bases between them. This CDR3 contains 15 residues. For the CDR3, the DNA is TGTGCCAGCAGCTTGTTCACTCCTGGAGGAAACACCATATATTTT. Its protein product is CASSLFTPGGNTIYF.

Remarks on this clone: The same CDR3 arises from other DNA sequences in this sample as well. The chain recombines TRBV18 with TRBJ2-7; TRBD1 matches at 8 bases. Losses at the gene ends were 6 bases for V and 5 bases for J; bases not matched to a gene: 3. CDR3 length equals 12 residues. In germline, CDR1 is KGHSH, CDR2 LQKENI. CDR3 sequence reads: CASSQDRDEQYF. In DNA, the CDR3 is TGTGCCAGCTCCCAGGACAGGGACGAGCAGTACTTC.

This rearrangement joins TRBV29-1 to TRBJ2-2; TRBD2 matches 11 bases. Germline CDR1 is SQVTM and CDR2 is ANQGSEA. CDR3 size: 14 residues. Germline trimming cut 6 bases from V and 6 bases from J; bases unmatched to any gene: 6. Written as DNA, the CDR3 is TGCAGCGTCGCTAGCGGGAGGAGCCCCGGGGAGCTGTTTTTT. It codes for CSVASGRSPGELFF.

V usage is TRBV4-1 and J usage is TRBJ2-7; D not certain. The CDR3 is made up of 13 amino acids. V was clipped by 8 bases and J by 3 bases, with 14 bases between them. Germline V gene sequence: CDR1 MGHRA, CDR2 YSYEKL. For the CDR3, the DNA is TGCGCCAGCCTCGAGGCAGACATCTACGAGCAGTACTTC. Translated: CASLEADIYEQYF.

The chain employs TRBV13 and TRBJ1-1; 12 bases are a match to TRBD1. The CDR3 is 19 residues long. Germline V gene lookup returns CDR1 PRHDT and CDR2 FYEKMQ (reference sequence). Germline trimming cut 0 bases from V and 3 bases from J; bases unmatched to any gene: 11. The CDR3 sequence is CASSLGPAGTGGRHTEAFF. CDR3 in DNA: TGTGCCAGCAGCTTAGGTCCAGCCGGGACAGGGGGCCGGCACACTGAAGCTTTCTTT.

With respect to this clone: At the DNA level, this CDR3 is encoded by other sequences in the same sample as well. The chain has TRBV7-3 and TRBJ2-1, with D tentatively TRBD2 (7 bases). Trimming removed 4 bases at V and 10 bases at J, with 8 bases between. This CDR3 is built from 11 residues. Germline V gene data show CDR1 as SGHTA and CDR2 as FQGTGA. CDR3 residues: CASSSGGEQFF. In DNA form, the CDR3 reads TGTGCCAGCAGCTCGGGGGGCGAGCAGTTCTTC.

The genes are TRBV5-1 and TRBJ2-1; 11 nucleotides agree with TRBD2. In germline, CDR1 is SGHRS, CDR2 YFSETQ. The CDR3 extends over 16 amino acids. J lost 9 bases, V lost 0 bases, and 8 bases had no gene match. This CDR3 is CASSLGASGRQGEQFF. The CDR3 DNA is TGCGCCAGCAGCTTGGGCGCTAGCGGGAGGCAGGGTGAGCAGTTCTTC.

Comments on this clone: Other DNA sequences in the same sample also yield this CDR3. The chain uses TRBV2 and TRBJ1-2; D call uncertain. Trimming pared 4 bases from V and 1 base from J, leaving 7 bases between. The germline V gene has CDR1 SNHLY and CDR2 FYNNEI. The CDR3 extends over 13 amino acids. The CDR3 loop reads CASSGQINYGYTF. Here the CDR3 DNA reads TGTGCCAGCAGTGGGCAGATTAACTATGGCTACACCTTC.

The chain uses TRBV5-1 and TRBJ2-2, with 9 nucleotides matching TRBD1. The CDR3 runs 18 residues. V was pared by 4 bases and J by 2 bases, with 12 bases of the junction left unmatched. Looked up from germline, CDR1 is SGHRS and CDR2 is YFSETQ. Written as DNA, the CDR3 is TGCGCCAGCAGCGATATAACGAGGGGACAGGGTAACACCGGGGAGCTGTTTTTT. Residues: CASSDITRGQGNTGELFF.

This chain connects TRBV5-4 to TRBJ1-1, with 7 nucleotides matching TRBD1. Germline trimming cut 3 bases from V and 3 bases from J; bases unmatched to any gene: 5. Germline V gene sequence: CDR1 SGHNT, CDR2 YYREEE (reference sequence). The CDR3 contains 14 residues. For the CDR3, the DNA is TGTGCCAGCAGCTCGCAGACAGGGCACACTGAAGCTTTCTTT. This encodes CASSSQTGHTEAFF.

Here the CDR3 DNA reads TGTGCCAGCAGCTTCCGGGCCCCTAGCGATGAGCAGTTCTTC. It encodes CASSFRAPSDEQFF. The chain carries TRBV5-4 and TRBJ2-1; tentatively, D is TRBD2 (6 bases). Germline V gives CDR1 SGHNT, CDR2 YYREEE (reference sequence). CDR3 length: 14 residues. V was pared by 2 bases and J by 8 bases, with 14 bases between. Full variable domain (missing parts from reference TRBV5-4 and TRBJ2-1): ETGVTQSPTHLIKTRGQQVTLRCSSQSGHNTVSWYQQALGQGPQFIFQYYREEENGRGNFPPRFSGLQFPNYSSELNVNALELDDSALYLCASSFRAPSDEQFFGPGTRLTVL.

The chain links TRBV9 to TRBJ2-2, with D possibly TRBD1 on 6 matching bases. Germline V lookup: CDR1 SGDLS, CDR2 YYNGEE. With 4 bases removed from V and 1 base from J, the gap between germline ends came to 14 bases. The CDR3 has 16 amino acids. CDR3 nucleotide sequence: TGTGCCAGCAGCCCACCGGGACAATTGAACACCGGGGAGCTGTTTTTT. Amino acids: CASSPPGQLNTGELFF.

This clone was seen a single time. The chain recombines TRBV27 with TRBJ2-3, with TRBD1 matching over 7 bases. Trimming at V came to 7 bases and at J to 4 bases, leaving 5 bases not matched to a gene. Germline V gives CDR1 MNHEY, CDR2 SMNVEV (reference sequence). This CDR3 is built from 13 residues. CDR3 nucleotides: TGTGCCAGCAATCGACAGGGAGCAGATACGCAGTATTTT. As protein: CASNRQGADTQYF.

The rearrangement uses TRBV7-3 and TRBJ2-5; D gene uncertain. CDR1 and CDR2 (germline): SGHTA, FQGTGA. This CDR3 region has 12 residues. The V gene lost 2 bases and the J gene lost 5 bases, with 6 bases spanning the gap. The CDR3 region is CASSLGRETQYF. CDR3 in DNA: TGTGCCAGCAGCTTAGGTCGGGAGACCCAGTACTTC.

The chain has TRBV6-6 and TRBJ1-2, with 9 bases lining up with TRBD1. The CDR3 sequence is 14 residues long. With V trimmed by 2 bases and J by 8 bases, 6 bases remained unmatched. Germline V gene sequence: CDR1 MNHNY, CDR2 SVGAGI (reference sequence). The CDR3 DNA follows: TGTGCCAGCAGTTACACGGGACAGGGCAACGGCTACACCTTC. It translates to CASSYTGQGNGYTF.

The chain couples TRBV15 to TRBJ2-3, with 10 bases fitting TRBD2. This CDR3 has 15 residues. Per the germline V gene, CDR1 is LNHNV and CDR2 is YYDKDF (reference sequence). V dropped 3 bases and J dropped 1; count of bases not matched to a gene: 1. For the CDR3, the DNA is TGTGCCACCAGCAGGGGGACTAGCGGCACAGATACGCAGTATTTT. This translates into CATSRGTSGTDTQYF.

The chain combines TRBV5-1 with TRBJ2-6, with a possible D match to TRBD2 (6 bases). Trimming shortened V by 7 bases and J by 1 base, and 9 bases separated the two germline ends. Germline CDR1 is SGHRS and CDR2 is YFSETQ. This CDR3 region has 14 residues. CDR3 DNA: TGCGCCAGCGGCGGGGAGTCTGGGGCCAACGTCCTGACTTTC. This translates into CASGGESGANVLTF.

The chain recombines TRBV2 with TRBJ2-7; D might be TRBD2 (6 bases). V was trimmed by 8 bases and J by 2 bases, leaving 16 bases between them. Germline V CDR1 and CDR2: SNHLY, FYNNEI. CDR3 length equals 14 residues. CDR3 nucleotides: TGTGCCAGCTCCCTAGGAGGGAGTGCCTACGAGCAGTACTTC. It is translated as CASSLGGSAYEQYF.

This chain uses TRBV25-1 with TRBJ1-2; D not certain. The V end was cut by 0 bases, the J end by 0 bases, with 5 bases between. CDR1 and CDR2 from the germline V gene are MGHDK and SYGVNS. The CDR3 spans 14 residues. CDR3: CASSEYATNYGYTF. CDR3 bases: TGTGCCAGCAGTGAATATGCGACTAACTATGGCTACACCTTC.

The genes are TRBV6-5 and TRBJ1-3, with 7 bases that match TRBD1. V shed 7 bases, J shed 3 bases, and the junction held 6 bases outside the gene matches. Germline assignment: CDR1 MNHEY and CDR2 SVGAGI. CDR3 length: 14 residues. This CDR3 is CASKRGQIGNTIYF. The CDR3 DNA is TGTGCCAGCAAGAGGGGGCAGATTGGAAACACCATATATTTT.